This T cell receptor beta chain was found in a study of identical twins. J was trimmed by 6 bases and V by 5 bases; bases with no gene match: 14. Germline CDR1 reads SGHNT; CDR2 reads YENEEA. The CDR3 consists of 17 residues. Addition of a universal primer site occurred through template switching, and cDNA carried unique molecular identifiers. TCRdb reanalysed the 5' RACE reads using MiXCR and keeps one entry per CDR3 protein. The table shows 250,000 or so distinct CDR3 sequences, with approximately 8% occurring only once. The same sample was also used in a study of yellow fever vaccine responses in identical twins.

The origin of this receptor is a woman aged 18-30 years in good health. The V gene is TRBV11-3, the J gene TRBJ2-1; 9 bases fit TRBD2. The sequencing input was CD8+ T cells sorted from blood. CDR3 DNA: TGTGCCAGCAGCCCCGTAGGGGAGCGGGAGGCCCGCAATGAGCAGTTCTTC. Its translation is CASSPVGEREARNEQFF.